This record concerns one T cell receptor beta chain sequence. Its target is not known. These data belong to a study of vaccination and CD4 T cells after COVID-19. Background on the study: The convalescent population consisted of six males and four females, two of whom were of Hispanic ethnicity. Typically, post-vaccine samples were obtained a median about 79 days after dose two, within a range of 14 to 241.

Sequencing of cultured CD4+ T cell DNA used the Oncomine TCR Beta short-read assay. MiXCR, run by TCRdb on the PCR reads, gives a single entry per CDR3 protein. The sample includes some 14,000 distinct CDR3 sequences, about 60% of them seen just once. Trimming removed 4 bases from V and 0 bases from J, with 12 bases in between. Per germline, CDR1 SGHRS and CDR2 YFSETQ. The CDR3 spans 15 residues. Documented treatment: roughly 10-day PBMC culture with coronavirus spike peptide pools or control peptides (ViraFEST assay). The TCR comes from a human donor who had recovered from COVID-19. Sequencing was done on a sample of CD4+ T cells from blood, cultured in vitro. V usage is TRBV5-1 and J usage is TRBJ2-3, with D hard to call. CDR3 in DNA: TGCGCCAGCAGCCAAACACAATCTAGCACAGATACGCAGTATTTT. Amino acid sequence: CASSQTQSSTDTQYF. The entire variable domain, with the rest obtained from reference TRBV5-1 and TRBJ2-3, is as follows: KAGVTQTPRYLIKTRGQQVTLSCSPISGHRSVSWYQQTPGQGLQFLFEYFSETQRNKGNFPGRFSGRQFSNSRSEMNVSTLELGDSALYLCASSQTQSSTDTQYFGPGTRLTVL.